The present entry profiles one TCR beta chain with its context. Its specificity is not known. With 6 bases clipped from V and 5 bases from J, the junction kept 9 bases outside the gene matches. The CDR3 extends over 15 amino acids. Germline V gene sequence: CDR1 MNHEY, CDR2 SVGAGI. What was sequenced were expressed TCRB transcripts, since all of the isolated RNA had been reverse transcribed. TCRdb's copy holds only in-frame clones and misses some; the assay was immunoSEQ multiplex PCR. The top ten hold less than 0.02% of the sample, which has around 280,000 clones, approximately 16% seen once. The entry originates in a study of beta chain features in type 1 diabetes. Whole-study findings and limits: Within each of all four CD4+ subsets, Type 1 diabetes patients had TCRB CDR3s that were moderately but significantly shorter.

Sequencing was done on a sample of naive CD4+ T cells from blood. The receptor's source is a man in his late teens or twenties with type 1 diabetes. The chain joins TRBV6-5 to TRBJ1-4, with 7 bases that match TRBD1. CDR3 nucleotide sequence: TGTGCCAGCAGGGATACAGGGGTAGGGAATGAAAAACTGTTTTTT. It translates to CASRDTGVGNEKLFF.